The next 19 T cell receptor beta chains were all read from a single sample in a study of blood T cell repertoires in COVID-19. Libraries were prepared by immunoSEQ multiplex PCR; TCRdb keeps only in-frame clonotypes and omits some of them. The sample yields 250,000 to 300,000 clones, roughly 87% seen once. The sample was peripheral blood. These TCRs come from a woman aged 50 to 65 who had recovered from COVID-19.

The V gene is TRBV24-1, the J gene TRBJ2-7; perhaps TRBD1 as D (6 bases). Germline V gene data show CDR1 as KGHDR and CDR2 as SFDVKD. The CDR3 is 13 amino acids. Trimming pared 5 bases from V and 7 bases from J, leaving 14 bases between. CDR3 protein: CATSGSDSLEQYF. The CDR3 DNA reads as TGTGCCACCAGTGGTTCGGACAGTTTAGAGCAGTACTTC.

This rearrangement joins TRBV6-6 to TRBJ1-3, with D perhaps TRBD1 (5 bases). The germline gives CDR1 MNHNY, CDR2 SVGAGI (reference sequence). This CDR3 comprises 14 residues. Trimming stripped 5 bases from V and 0 bases from J, with 8 bases between. Here the CDR3 reads CASSRQSSGNTIYF. CDR3 nucleotide sequence: TGTGCCAGCAGTCGACAGTCCTCTGGAAACACCATATATTTT.

The genes are TRBV7-6 and TRBJ1-3, with D possibly matching TRBD1 (5 bases). Germline CDR1 and CDR2: SGHVS and FNYEAQ. This CDR3 has 17 residues. The V and J ends lost 4 bases and 2 bases respectively, with 18 bases between them. The CDR3 loop is CASSSAQLAGPGNTIYF. As DNA, the CDR3 is TGTGCCAGCAGCTCCGCCCAGTTGGCAGGGCCTGGAAACACCATATATTTT.

The rearrangement joins TRBV4-3 to TRBJ1-2; 11 bases align to TRBD1. The CDR3 covers 14 residues. Trimming removed 7 bases from V and 4 bases from J; junction bases left unmatched: 5. CDR1 and CDR2 from the germline V gene are LGHNA and YSLEER. CDR3: CASTSGTGGYGYTF. The CDR3 DNA reads TGCGCCAGCACTTCCGGGACAGGGGGCTATGGCTACACCTTC.

The CDR3, as DNA: TGTGCCAGCAGCAAAAATACGGACACTGAAGCTTTCTTT. It encodes CASSKNTDTEAFF. The V and J genes are TRBV7-6 and TRBJ1-1; no clear D gene. CDR1 and CDR2 (germline): SGHVS, FNYEAQ. Trimming removed 5 bases at V and 3 bases at J, with 10 bases between. The CDR3 is 13 residues long.

The chain recombines TRBV13 with TRBJ2-1, with 12 bases identical to TRBD2. The ends lost 4 bases at V and 8 bases at J; junction bases unmatched: 9. This CDR3 region has 16 residues. Germline CDR1 reads PRHDT; CDR2 reads FYEKMQ (reference sequence). CDR3 residues: CASSYSSGGASYEQFF. Written as DNA, the CDR3 is TGTGCCAGCAGCTATTCTAGCGGGGGGGCCTCCTATGAGCAGTTCTTC.

V usage is TRBV27 and J usage is TRBJ2-1, with TRBD2 identical over 12 bases. Germline CDR1 and CDR2: MNHEY and SMNVEV (reference sequence). This CDR3 spans 15 amino acids. Trimming cost V 5 bases and J 2 bases; bases outside gene matches: 1. The CDR3 region has the DNA TGTGCCAGCAGTCGACTAGCGGGGGCCTACAATGAGCAGTTCTTC. Amino acids: CASSRLAGAYNEQFF.

This clone was detected a few times. The chain joins TRBV19 to TRBJ2-2, with D maybe TRBD1 (5 bases). Trimming shortened V by 4 bases and J by 0 bases, and 15 bases separated the two germline ends. Germline lookup yields CDR1 LNHDA and CDR2 SQIVND (reference sequence). CDR3 size: 17 residues. The DNA for the CDR3 is TGTGCCAGTAGTACCTTAGGACAAGCCGCGAACACCGGGGAGCTGTTTTTT. It codes for CASSTLGQAANTGELFF.

This clone was observed a handful of times. This chain joins TRBV7-9 and TRBJ1-1; D is possibly TRBD1 (6 bases). Germline loops: CDR1 SEHNR, CDR2 FQNEAQ (reference sequence). The CDR3 contains 14 residues. V was clipped by 5 bases and J by 4 bases, with 14 bases between them. CDR3 amino acids: CASSRDNLGTEAFF. The CDR3 DNA is TGTGCCAGCAGCCGGGACAACCTGGGCACTGAAGCTTTCTTT.

This rearrangement joins TRBV12-3 or TRBV12-4 to TRBJ1-2, with D perhaps TRBD1 (6 bases). The CDR3 loop spans 13 amino acids. V lost 7 bases to trimming and J lost 4 bases, with 13 bases between them. CDR3 amino acids: CASKQDRFYGYTF. In DNA form, the CDR3 reads TGTGCCAGCAAGCAGGACAGATTCTATGGCTACACCTTC.

V and J are TRBV28 and TRBJ2-5, with D tentatively TRBD2 (6 bases). V lost 8 bases to trimming and J lost 3 bases, with 13 bases between them. The CDR3 covers 13 residues. CDR1 is MDHEN, CDR2 SYDVKM, per germline. CDR3 sequence reads: CASLRGGEETQYF. In DNA, the CDR3 is TGTGCCAGCTTGCGCGGAGGGGAAGAGACCCAGTACTTC.

The chain employs TRBV5-1 and TRBJ2-7; D is perhaps TRBD1 (5 bases). The CDR3 spans 14 residues. The V and J ends lost 0 bases and 2 bases respectively, with 9 bases between them. The V gene's germline CDR1 is SGHRS and CDR2 YFSETQ. CDR3 loop: CASSLEGATYEQYF. DNA for the CDR3: TGCGCCAGCAGCTTGGAAGGGGCCACCTACGAGCAGTACTTC. The variable domain in full, completed from reference TRBV5-1 and TRBJ2-7, reads KAGVTQTPRYLIKTRGQQVTLSCSPISGHRSVSWYQQTPGQGLQFLFEYFSETQRNKGNFPGRFSGRQFSNSRSEMNVSTLELGDSALYLCASSLEGATYEQYFGPGTRLTVT.

This clone showed up just a few times. The chain uses TRBV5-1 and TRBJ2-7, with TRBD1 matching 9 bases. The germline CDR1 and CDR2 sequences are SGHRS and YFSETQ. After removal of 3 bases from V and 5 bases from J, the junction contained 3 bases not matched to a gene. The CDR3 sequence is 13 residues long. CDR3: CASSSQGADEQYF. DNA for the CDR3: TGCGCCAGCAGCTCACAGGGGGCAGACGAGCAGTACTTC.

The genes are TRBV5-1 and TRBJ2-1, with TRBD1 matching 7 bases. The CDR3 length is 14 residues. Germline values: CDR1 SGHRS, CDR2 YFSETQ. V shed 3 bases and J 5 bases; nucleotides not matched to a gene: 5. The CDR3 reads CASSWKQGNNEQFF. The CDR3 bases are TGCGCCAGCAGCTGGAAACAGGGGAACAATGAGCAGTTCTTC.

This chain joins TRBV12-5 and TRBJ2-7; D possibly corresponds to TRBD1 (5 bases). The V gene lost 3 bases and the J gene lost 0 bases, with 21 bases spanning the gap. The germline V gene encodes CDR1 LGHNT and CDR2 FRNRAP. The CDR3 sequence is 18 residues long. The CDR3, as DNA: TGTGCTAGTGGTTTTCCCACTCAGTGGACACCAAGCTCCTACGAGCAGTACTTC. It specifies CASGFPTQWTPSSYEQYF.

The V and J genes are TRBV5-1 and TRBJ1-2; 9 bases fit TRBD1. CDR3 length: 15 residues. V dropped 3 bases and J dropped 6; count of bases not matched to a gene: 9. From germline, CDR1 is SGHRS and CDR2 YFSETQ. In DNA form, the CDR3 reads TGCGCCAGCAGCTCCTATACAGGGGGCATCAATGGCTACACCTTC. Its protein product is CASSSYTGGINGYTF.

This clone appeared a single time. The rearrangement links TRBV7-2 to TRBJ1-4, with 8 positions matching TRBD1. Germline-derived CDR1 and CDR2 are SGHTA and FQGNSA. The ends lost 5 bases at V and 6 bases at J; junction bases unmatched: 5. The CDR3 covers 14 residues. The CDR3 loop reads CASSQGTGYEKLFF. CDR3 bases: TGTGCCAGCAGCCAAGGGACAGGATATGAAAAACTGTTTTTT.

The chain has TRBV6-5 and TRBJ2-7; 10 nucleotides align to TRBD1. Germline lookup yields CDR1 MNHEY and CDR2 SVGAGI. Trimming at V came to 6 bases and at J to 7 bases, leaving 6 bases not matched to a gene. CDR3 length equals 13 residues. CDR3 sequence: CASRRQGAREQYF. CDR3 sequence (DNA): TGTGCCAGCAGAAGACAGGGGGCAAGAGAGCAGTACTTC.

This clone appeared once. The chain uses TRBV28 and TRBJ2-3; 7 bases agree with TRBD2. V gave up 8 bases and J gave up 2 bases; unmatched junction bases: 10. The CDR3 has 15 amino acids. From germline, CDR1 is MDHEN and CDR2 SYDVKM. CDR3 coding DNA: TGTGCCAGCTCCTCGGCAGGGACTATCACAGATACGCAGTATTTT. Translated, it gives CASSSAGTITDTQYF.